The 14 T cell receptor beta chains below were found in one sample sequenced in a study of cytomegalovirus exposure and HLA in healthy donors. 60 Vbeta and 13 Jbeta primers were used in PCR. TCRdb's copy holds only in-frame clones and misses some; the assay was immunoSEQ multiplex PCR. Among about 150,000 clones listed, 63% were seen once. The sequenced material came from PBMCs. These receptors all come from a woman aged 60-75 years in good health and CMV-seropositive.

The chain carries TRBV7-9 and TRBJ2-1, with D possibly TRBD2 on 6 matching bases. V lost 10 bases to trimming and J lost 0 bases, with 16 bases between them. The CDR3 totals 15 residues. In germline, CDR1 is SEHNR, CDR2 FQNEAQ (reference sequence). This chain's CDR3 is CATTSRGSSYNEQFF. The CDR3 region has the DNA TGTGCCACCACGTCGCGGGGTAGCTCCTACAATGAGCAGTTCTTC.

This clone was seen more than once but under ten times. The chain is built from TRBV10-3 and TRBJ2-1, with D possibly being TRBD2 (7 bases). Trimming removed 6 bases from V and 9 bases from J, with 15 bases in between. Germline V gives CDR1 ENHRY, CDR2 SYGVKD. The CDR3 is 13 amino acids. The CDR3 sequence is CAIRAGEGGEQFF. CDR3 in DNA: TGTGCCATCAGGGCGGGAGAAGGGGGTGAGCAGTTCTTC.

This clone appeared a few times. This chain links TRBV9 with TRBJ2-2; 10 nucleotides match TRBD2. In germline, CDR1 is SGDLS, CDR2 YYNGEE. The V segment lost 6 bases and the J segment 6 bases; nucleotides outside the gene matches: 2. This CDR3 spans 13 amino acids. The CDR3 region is CASTSGSAGELFF. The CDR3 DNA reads TGTGCCAGCACTAGCGGGAGTGCCGGGGAGCTGTTTTTT.

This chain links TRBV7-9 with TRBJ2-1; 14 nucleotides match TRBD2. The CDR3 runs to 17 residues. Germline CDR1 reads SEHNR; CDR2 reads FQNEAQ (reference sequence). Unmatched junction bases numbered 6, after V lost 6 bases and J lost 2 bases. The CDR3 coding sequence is TGTGCCAGCAGGCGCGGGACTAGCGGGGGTGCCTACAATGAGCAGTTCTTC. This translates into CASRRGTSGGAYNEQFF.

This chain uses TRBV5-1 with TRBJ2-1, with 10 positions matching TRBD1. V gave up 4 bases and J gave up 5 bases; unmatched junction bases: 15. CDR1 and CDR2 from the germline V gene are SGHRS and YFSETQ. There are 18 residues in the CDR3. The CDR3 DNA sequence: TGCGCCAGCAGCCGAAACCCGGGACAGGGGACTAAGAACAATGAGCAGTTCTTC. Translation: CASSRNPGQGTKNNEQFF.

CDR3 nucleotides: TGTGCCAGCCTCGGGAGGGCAATGAACACCATATATTTT. Translated, it gives CASLGRAMNTIYF. The chain combines TRBV28 with TRBJ1-3; no reliable D call. Germline assignment: CDR1 MDHEN and CDR2 SYDVKM. Trimming stripped 8 bases from V and 7 bases from J, with 15 bases between. This CDR3 is 13 amino acids long.

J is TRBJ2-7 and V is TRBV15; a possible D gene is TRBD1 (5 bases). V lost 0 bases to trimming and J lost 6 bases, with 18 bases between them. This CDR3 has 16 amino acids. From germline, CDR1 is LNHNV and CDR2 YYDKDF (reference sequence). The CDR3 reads CATSRDHWGSSGEQYF. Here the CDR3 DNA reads TGTGCCACCAGCAGAGATCACTGGGGCTCCTCCGGCGAGCAGTACTTC.

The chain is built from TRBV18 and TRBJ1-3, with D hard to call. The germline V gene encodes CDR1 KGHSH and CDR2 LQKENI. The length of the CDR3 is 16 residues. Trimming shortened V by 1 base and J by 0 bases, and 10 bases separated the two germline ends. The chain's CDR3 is CASSPLDTGSGNTIYF. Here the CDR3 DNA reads TGTGCCAGCTCACCACTAGACACTGGCTCTGGAAACACCATATATTTT.

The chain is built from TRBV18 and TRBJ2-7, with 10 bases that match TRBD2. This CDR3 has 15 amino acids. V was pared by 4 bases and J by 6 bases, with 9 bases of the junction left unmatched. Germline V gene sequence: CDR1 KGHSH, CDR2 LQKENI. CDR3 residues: CASSLGTSERGEQYF. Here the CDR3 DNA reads TGTGCCAGCTCACTTGGGACTAGCGAAAGGGGCGAGCAGTACTTC.

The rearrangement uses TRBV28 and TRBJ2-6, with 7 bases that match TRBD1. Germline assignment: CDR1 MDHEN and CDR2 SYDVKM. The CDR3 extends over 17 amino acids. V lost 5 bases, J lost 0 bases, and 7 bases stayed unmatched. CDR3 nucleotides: TGTGCCAGCAGTGCGCCGGGACAGCCCTCTGGGGCCAACGTCCTGACTTTC. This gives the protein CASSAPGQPSGANVLTF.

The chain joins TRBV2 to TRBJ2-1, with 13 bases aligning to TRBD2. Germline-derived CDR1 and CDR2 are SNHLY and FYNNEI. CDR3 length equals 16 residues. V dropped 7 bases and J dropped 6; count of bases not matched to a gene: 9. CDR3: CASILSGTSGINEQFF. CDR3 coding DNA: TGTGCCAGCATTCTCTCCGGGACTAGCGGGATCAATGAGCAGTTCTTC.

The CDR3 bases are TGTGCCAGCAGCTTGGGACTAGCGGGACCTAGCACAGATACGCAGTATTTT. Translation: CASSLGLAGPSTDTQYF. This chain uses TRBV7-2 with TRBJ2-3; TRBD2 agrees at 13 bases. This CDR3 is built from 17 residues. Trimming at V came to 3 bases and at J to 0 bases, leaving 3 bases not matched to a gene. The germline CDR1 and CDR2 sequences are SGHTA and FQGNSA. The whole variable domain, remainder taken from reference TRBV7-2 and TRBJ2-3, is GAGVSQSPSNKVTEKGKDVELRCDPISGHTALYWYRQSLGQGLEFLIYFQGNSAPDKSGLPSDRFSAERTGGSVSTLTIQRTQQEDSAVYLCASSLGLAGPSTDTQYFGPGTRLTVL.

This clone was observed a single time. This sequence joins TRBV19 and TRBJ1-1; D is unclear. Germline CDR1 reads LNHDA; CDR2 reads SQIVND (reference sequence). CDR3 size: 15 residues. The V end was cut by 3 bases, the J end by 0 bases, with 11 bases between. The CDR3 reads CASSMRADVNTEAFF. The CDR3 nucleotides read TGTGCCAGTAGTATGCGGGCAGACGTGAACACTGAAGCTTTCTTT. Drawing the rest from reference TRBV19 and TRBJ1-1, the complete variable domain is DGGITQSPKYLFRKEGQNVTLSCEQNLNHDAMYWYRQDPGQGLRLIYYSQIVNDFQKGDIAEGYSVSREKKESFPLTVTSAQKNPTAFYLCASSMRADVNTEAFFGQGTRLTVV.

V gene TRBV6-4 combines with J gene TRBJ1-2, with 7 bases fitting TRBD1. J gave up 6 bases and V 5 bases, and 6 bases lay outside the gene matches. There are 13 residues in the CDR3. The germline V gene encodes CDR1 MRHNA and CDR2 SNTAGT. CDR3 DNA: TGTGCCAGCAGTAGTGAGGGGGCTCATGGCTACACCTTC. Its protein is CASSSEGAHGYTF.